This T cell receptor (beta chain) was obtained from a study of T cells in tuberculosis. Across the whole study: IGRA-negative adolescents, IGRA-positive adolescents with latent tuberculosis and adults with active tuberculosis formed this South African cohort. Study-level findings and limits: Active tuberculosis patients had shorter CDR3-alpha; the beta difference was nonsignificant. GMM-specific TCRs were nearer to active tuberculosis alpha repertoires, suggesting expansion. Classification accuracy was roughly 90% (AUROC over 0.85) with the GMM-specific repertoire.

The time point denotes: new active TB diagnosis, blood taken before or within 7 days of starting treatment. In this sample, this clone turned up once. Its target is not known. Method: immunoSEQ multiplex PCR; TCRdb's copy keeps in-frame clones and lacks some. Counted here are under 40,000 clones, about 84% occurring once; the ten biggest clones make up more than 4%. The source is an adult with tuberculosis. The sample was PBMCs, taken at tuberculosis diagnosis.

The CDR3 protein is CASRSGGSLGEQFF. The CDR3 DNA is TGTGCCAGCAGATCTGGGGGGTCCCTAGGTGAGCAGTTCTTC. The chain recombines TRBV6-1 with TRBJ2-1, with D possibly matching TRBD2 (6 bases). Germline-derived CDR1 and CDR2 are MNHNS and SASEGT. CDR3 length equals 14 residues. Between the trimmed V and J ends, which lost 6 bases and 9 bases, there was a span of 18 bases.